The rows below give T cell receptor beta chains drawn from one sample of a study of PD-1 blockade in classical Hodgkin lymphoma. TCRdb's table, derived via immunoSEQ multiplex PCR, lists solely in-frame clones and lacks some. The sample gives about 10,000 clones, approximately 92% of which show up once; 7% to 8.5% is in the top ten. The sample taken for sequencing was CD8+ T cells from blood. These receptors were collected from a human donor with classical Hodgkin lymphoma. Both conserved end residues are part of each CDR3. The order of the fields is clone size, J gene, V gene, CDR3 protein. Size tells how often a clone was seen (once, few, many) or the class of an expanded clone, and some rows leave it out.

. | TRBJ2-1 | TRBV7-2 | CASSAWDATYNEQFF
once | TRBJ1-1 | TRBV11-2 | CASSWTRVWDTEAFF
. | TRBJ2-7 | TRBV19 | CASSMVVSYEQYF
few | TRBJ2-7 | TRBV2 | CASSSRDRVDEQYF
. | TRBJ2-1 | TRBV7-2 | CASSPWTSYNEQFF
. | TRBJ1-2 | TRBV7-9 | CASSLFGPRGDGYTF
. | TRBJ2-2 | TRBV29-1 | CSVEVGTSGTGELFF
. | TRBJ2-3 | TRBV28 | CASSLGDRTDTQYF
. | TRBJ1-2 | TRBV7-2 | CASSFGLLFYGYTF
once | TRBJ2-5 | TRBV5-6 | CASSLAGQGIRTQYF
. | TRBJ1-5 | TRBV28 | CASSLGLFNQPQHF
. | TRBJ1-1 | TRBV11-1 | CASSLTEVEAFF
. | TRBJ1-6 | TRBV5-6 | CASSSGTGISPLHF
. | TRBJ2-1 | TRBV7-3 | CASSLGGGAYNEQFF
. | TRBJ2-4 | TRBV30 | CAWDGDRARDIQYF
. | TRBJ1-2 | TRBV19 | CASSIDYYGYTF
. | TRBJ1-1 | TRBV29-1 | CSVPQTPNTEAFF
. | TRBJ2-1 | TRBV15 | CATSRAWGDTLYNEQFF
. | TRBJ2-3 | TRBV6-1 | CASSEEEDLGPDTQYF
. | TRBJ1-6 | TRBV4-3 | CASSQASGHTGSPLHF
. | TRBJ2-5 | TRBV5-6 | CASIPRGEFQETQYF
once | TRBJ2-1 | TRBV4-3 | CASSQEDGGAYNEQFF
. | TRBJ1-4 | TRBV4-1 | CASSQDEGQRDFATNEKLFF
. | TRBJ2-5 | TRBV2 | CASMGTYGETQYF
. | TRBJ1-1 | TRBV27 | CASSSLVAGRPTEAFF